This passage covers 25 T cell receptor beta chains from one sample sequenced in a study of cytomegalovirus exposure and HLA in healthy donors. This PCR relied on a set of 60 Vbeta primers and 13 Jbeta primers. The repertoire was sequenced with immunoSEQ multiplex PCR; TCRdb's copy has only in-frame clones and lacks some. Of under 200,000 clones in the sample, roughly 80% are singletons; the top ten hold roughly 0.4%. The sequenced sample consisted of PBMCs. The source is a male donor in good health and CMV-seropositive.

This sequence joins TRBV4-3 and TRBJ2-1; 14 bases align to TRBD2. Germline assignment: CDR1 LGHNA and CDR2 YSLEER. CDR3 size: 16 residues. After removal of 4 bases from V and 4 bases from J, the junction contained 3 bases not matched to a gene. CDR3 sequence (DNA): TGCGCCAGCAGCCTGGGGACTAGCGGGAGTTACAATGAGCAGTTCTTC. This translates into CASSLGTSGSYNEQFF.

The rearrangement links TRBV6-4 to TRBJ2-5, with 13 bases identical to TRBD2. Germline loops: CDR1 MRHNA, CDR2 SNTAGT. Trimming at V came to 6 bases and at J to 4 bases, leaving 8 bases not matched to a gene. CDR3 length equals 16 residues. The CDR3 is CASRRGLAGIRETQYF. For the CDR3, the DNA is TGTGCCAGCAGGAGGGGACTAGCGGGGATAAGAGAGACCCAGTACTTC.

V gene TRBV21-1 combines with J gene TRBJ1-4; the DNA was not compared with TRBD1, the D call given in the table. TRBV21-1 is designated a pseudogene. The CDR3 is 16 residues long. CDR3 DNA sequence: TGTGCCAGCAGGGGGGACAGGGGTGCAACTAATGAAAAACTGTTTTTT. This sequence encodes CASRGDRGATNEKLFF.

CDR3 bases: TGTGCCAGCAGCCTTTCCCGTATGCGGGGGTTTAACACAGATACGCAGTATTTT. Its protein product is CASSLSRMRGFNTDTQYF. V is TRBV4-2 and J is TRBJ2-3, with TRBD2 matching 7 bases. Germline CDR1 and CDR2: LGHNA and YNFKEQ. V was pared by 4 bases and J by 2 bases, with 15 bases of the junction left unmatched. The CDR3 is 18 residues long.

In its sample, this clone was seen a few times. This chain uses TRBV7-9 with TRBJ2-5; 9 positions agree with TRBD1. Gene TRBJ2-7 matches the end of the DNA better, so the J call may be wrong. The CDR3 totals 17 residues. The germline CDR1 and CDR2 sequences are SEHNR and FQNEAQ (reference sequence). In nucleotides, the CDR3 is TGTGCCAGCAGGAATAGTCCGGGACAGGGTTCCCCCTACGAGCAGTACTTC. This translates into CASRNSPGQGSPYEQYF.

The chain uses TRBV5-1 and TRBJ2-5; D may be TRBD2 (5 bases). Deletions cut 2 bases from V and 2 bases from J, with 13 bases between. The V gene's germline CDR1 is SGHRS and CDR2 YFSETQ. The CDR3 extends over 15 amino acids. CDR3 sequence: CASSLGNPGQETQYF. CDR3 coding DNA: TGCGCCAGCAGCTTAGGAAATCCGGGACAAGAGACCCAGTACTTC. The full variable domain, with the rest looked up from reference TRBV5-1 and TRBJ2-5, is KAGVTQTPRYLIKTRGQQVTLSCSPISGHRSVSWYQQTPGQGLQFLFEYFSETQRNKGNFPGRFSGRQFSNSRSEMNVSTLELGDSALYLCASSLGNPGQETQYFGPGTRLLVL.

The chain uses TRBV27 and TRBJ2-2; TRBD1 matches 9 bases. With 4 bases clipped from V and 4 bases from J, the junction kept 7 bases outside the gene matches. The CDR3 extends over 16 amino acids. Germline assignment: CDR1 MNHEY and CDR2 SMNVEV (reference sequence). The DNA of the CDR3 is TGTGCCAGCAGTTCCGCCGGGACAGGGACCACCGGGGAGCTGTTTTTT. It translates to CASSSAGTGTTGELFF.

The chain employs TRBV6-1 and TRBJ2-1; 11 bases agree with TRBD2. This CDR3 is 15 amino acids long. Germline values: CDR1 MNHNS, CDR2 SASEGT. V gave up 4 bases and J gave up 10 bases; unmatched junction bases: 9. CDR3 in DNA: TGTGCCAGCAGTGTAGTAACTAGCGGGGGTCGAGAGCAGTTCTTC. Translated: CASSVVTSGGREQFF.

The chain joins TRBV4-1 to TRBJ2-2; 11 nucleotides align to TRBD2. Germline lookup yields CDR1 MGHRA and CDR2 YSYEKL. The CDR3 length is 17 residues. The J segment lost 2 bases and the V segment lost 1 base, leaving 3 bases of the junction unmatched. The CDR3 region is CASSQGTSGLNTGELFF. The CDR3 DNA reads TGCGCCAGCAGCCAAGGGACTAGCGGGTTAAACACCGGGGAGCTGTTTTTT.

The genes are TRBV7-2 and TRBJ2-3; D is unresolved. CDR3 size: 13 residues. Germline loops: CDR1 SGHTA, CDR2 FQGNSA. Trimming left V 5 bases short and J 3 bases short, with 9 bases between. CDR3 DNA sequence: TGTGCCAGCAGCATCGCCGGGACAGATACGCAGTATTTT. As protein: CASSIAGTDTQYF.

The CDR3 DNA is TGTGCCAGCAGTGCGCCGGGACAAGCCTACGAGCAGTACTTC. Amino acid sequence: CASSAPGQAYEQYF. The rearrangement joins TRBV7-3 to TRBJ2-7; possible D gene TRBD1, 6 bases. Germline values: CDR1 SGHTA, CDR2 FQGTGA. V shed 6 bases and J shed 2 bases, with 14 bases lying between them. This CDR3 comprises 14 residues.

V is TRBV5-1 and J is TRBJ1-2; TRBD1 matches 7 bases. There are 16 residues in the CDR3. Germline values: CDR1 SGHRS, CDR2 YFSETQ. V was clipped by 6 bases and J by 8 bases; unmatched bases: 19. The CDR3 DNA is TGCGCCAGCACCTCCGGGACAGCCCCTTCGTTATTCGGCTACACCTTC. Its protein product is CASTSGTAPSLFGYTF. The variable domain in full, completed from reference TRBV5-1 and TRBJ1-2, reads KAGVTQTPRYLIKTRGQQVTLSCSPISGHRSVSWYQQTPGQGLQFLFEYFSETQRNKGNFPGRFSGRQFSNSRSEMNVSTLELGDSALYLCASTSGTAPSLFGYTFGSGTRLTVV.

This sequence joins TRBV6-4 and TRBJ2-3; possibly TRBD2 for D (5 bases). This CDR3 is built from 13 residues. The germline V gene encodes CDR1 MRHNA and CDR2 SNTAGT. Trimming left V 2 bases short and J 6 bases short, with 9 bases between. CDR3 nucleotide sequence: TGTGCCAGCAGTGACGAACTAGGGGATACGCAGTATTTT. This sequence encodes CASSDELGDTQYF.

This clone was detected only once. This sequence joins TRBV9 and TRBJ1-1; 9 bases are a match to TRBD1. Germline CDR1 SGDLS, CDR2 YYNGEE. This CDR3 is built from 14 residues. V lost 6 bases, J lost 6 bases, and 9 bases stayed unmatched. The CDR3 is CASNRQGVGSEAFF. CDR3 nucleotide sequence: TGTGCCAGCAACCGACAGGGGGTAGGCTCTGAAGCTTTCTTT.

The chain combines TRBV2 with TRBJ2-7; 11 positions agree with TRBD2. Germline V gives CDR1 SNHLY, CDR2 FYNNEI. This CDR3 is 15 amino acids long. With V trimmed by 6 bases and J by 6 bases, 10 bases remained unmatched. The CDR3 sequence: CASRGSGGAAGEQYF. CDR3 nucleotides: TGTGCCAGCAGGGGTAGCGGGGGGGCCGCCGGCGAGCAGTACTTC.

The chain combines TRBV6-6 with TRBJ2-2; no reliable D call. This CDR3 is built from 15 residues. The V end was cut by 2 bases, the J end by 5 bases, with 12 bases between. Germline CDR1 and CDR2: MNHNY and SVGAGI (reference sequence). CDR3 sequence: CASSYPYPTTGELFF. DNA of the CDR3: TGTGCCAGCAGTTACCCGTATCCTACTACCGGGGAGCTGTTTTTT.

This chain links TRBV7-3 with TRBJ1-2, with TRBD1 matching 7 bases. This CDR3 spans 15 amino acids. The germline CDR1 and CDR2 sequences are SGHTA and FQGTGA. V trimming: 5 bases; J trimming: 3 bases; junction bases outside the gene matches: 9. The CDR3, as DNA: TGTGCCAGCAGCCCCCGACAGGGATGGTACTATGGCTACACCTTC. This sequence encodes CASSPRQGWYYGYTF.

V usage is TRBV7-3 and J usage is TRBJ2-1, with 7 bases lining up with TRBD2. CDR1 and CDR2 (germline): SGHTA, FQGTGA. The V segment lost 2 bases and the J segment 0 bases; nucleotides outside the gene matches: 4. CDR3 length equals 16 residues. Written as DNA, the CDR3 is TGTGCCAGCAGCTTATACGGCGGGAGCTCCTACAATGAGCAGTTCTTC. It is translated as CASSLYGGSSYNEQFF.

This clone has more than one count but fewer than ten. CDR3 in DNA: TGTGCCAGCAGCCCCGCGTCATACGAGCAGTACTTC. Residues: CASSPASYEQYF. This chain joins TRBV7-9 and TRBJ2-5; unclear D gene. The closer fit of TRBJ2-7 to the DNA end suggests the J call may be wrong. Germline V gene sequence: CDR1 SEHNR, CDR2 FQNEAQ (reference sequence). The CDR3 length is 12 residues.

This sequence joins TRBV7-2 and TRBJ2-2; TRBD2 matches 8 bases. CDR3 length equals 16 residues. Germline CDR1 and CDR2: SGHTA and FQGNSA. The ends lost 4 bases at V and 5 bases at J; junction bases unmatched: 9. The CDR3, as DNA: TGTGCCAGCAGCTCCCCATTCGGGAGGGGGACCGGGGAGCTGTTTTTT. The encoded protein is CASSSPFGRGTGELFF.

The chain carries TRBV7-7 and TRBJ2-1; 11 bases fit TRBD2. This CDR3 is built from 15 residues. The V gene end was trimmed by 5 bases and the J gene end by 6 bases; junction bases not matched to a gene: 6. CDR1 and CDR2 (germline): SSHAT, FNYEAQ (reference sequence). CDR3 sequence: CASSAQLAGVNEQFF. The CDR3 DNA follows: TGTGCCAGCAGCGCCCAACTAGCGGGGGTCAATGAGCAGTTCTTC.

This clone appeared once. J is TRBJ2-2 and V is TRBV9; D is unresolved. CDR3 length equals 13 residues. The germline CDR1 and CDR2 sequences are SGDLS and YYNGEE. V lost 2 bases and J 2 bases, leaving 4 bases between the germline ends. For the CDR3, the DNA is TGTGCCAGCAGCGTCTTTAACACCGGGGAGCTGTTTTTT. Amino acid sequence: CASSVFNTGELFF.

This clone was recorded a few times. This sequence joins TRBV5-4 and TRBJ2-3, with TRBD2 identical over 9 bases. The CDR3 covers 15 residues. Germline assignment: CDR1 SGHNT and CDR2 YYREEE (reference sequence). V was clipped by 4 bases and J by 4 bases; unmatched bases: 7. DNA for the CDR3: TGTGCCAGCAGCCGCCGACTAGCGGAGTCAGATACGCAGTATTTT. It is translated as CASSRRLAESDTQYF.

The chain uses TRBV5-1 and TRBJ2-1; D may be TRBD2 (5 bases). The CDR3 loop spans 15 amino acids. V shed 2 bases and J shed 0 bases, with 9 bases lying between them. CDR1 and CDR2 from the germline V gene are SGHRS and YFSETQ. CDR3: CASSLGGSSYNEQFF. CDR3 bases: TGCGCCAGCAGCTTAGGAGGAAGCTCCTACAATGAGCAGTTCTTC.

V and J are TRBV9 and TRBJ1-6, with 10 nucleotides matching TRBD1. V shed 3 bases, J shed 8 bases, and the junction held 8 bases outside the gene matches. The CDR3 is 16 amino acids. The germline CDR1 and CDR2 sequences are SGDLS and YYNGEE. For the CDR3, the DNA is TGTGCCAGCAGCGGACACAACGGGACAGGGGATTCACCCCTCCACTTT. Translated: CASSGHNGTGDSPLHF.